Reported below is one T cell receptor (beta chain). Some clones are missing from TCRdb's copy, which holds only in-frame ones; the method was immunoSEQ multiplex PCR. The data hold over a million clones, with 96% observed a single time. This sample is drawn from a study of shared clonotypes between healthy human individuals. V lost 7 bases and J lost 7, with 17 bases in between. Germline-derived CDR1 and CDR2 are SNHLY and FYNNEI. This CDR3 contains 13 residues. This sequence was found in a man aged 25 to 40 in good health. The sample was naive CD4+ T cells sorted from blood. As for subset: CD45RA+ positively selected. The genes are TRBV2 and TRBJ2-7, with D possibly being TRBD1 or TRBD2 (6 bases each). The chain's CDR3 is CASNERRGGEQYF. Written as DNA, the CDR3 is TGTGCCAGCAACGAGCGCAGGGGAGGAGAGCAGTACTTC. Combining the CDR3 with reference TRBV2 and TRBJ2-7 gives the whole variable domain EPEVTQTPSHQVTQMGQEVILRCVPISNHLYFYWYRQILGQKVEFLVSFYNNEISEKSEIFDDQFSVERPDGSNFTLKIRSTKLEDSAMYFCASNERRGGEQYFGPGTRLTVT.